These T cell receptor beta chains were read from a single sample in a study of quantifying T cell responses using KT2 cells. TCRdb reanalysed the UMI-ligation and nested PCR reads using MiXCR and keeps one entry per CDR3 protein. The table includes approximately 54,000 distinct CDR3 sequences, roughly 11% detected once. What was sequenced was PBMCs spiked with cells of the T cell clone KT2. Receptor source: a human donor. Both conserved end residues are part of each CDR3. The D gene is left open where the match is weak. Where a row states a size, it is once, few, many or the class of an expanded clone; other rows omit it.

j_gene: TRBJ2-3; abundance: NA; v_gene: TRBV5-4; d_gene: NA; CDR3aa: CASSYGQASWGDTQYF; CDR3nt: TGTGCCAGCAGCTACGGGCAGGCTAGTTGGGGAGATACGCAGTATTTT
j_gene: TRBJ2-7; abundance: few; v_gene: TRBV7-2; d_gene: TRBD2; CDR3aa: CASSLRPSGSVAYEQYF; CDR3nt: TGTGCCAGCAGCTTACGGCCCAGCGGGAGCGTCGCCTACGAGCAGTACTTC
j_gene: TRBJ1-6; abundance: NA; v_gene: TRBV2; d_gene: NA; CDR3aa: CASGGGSPLHF; CDR3nt: TGTGCCAGCGGAGGAGGTTCACCCCTCCACTTT
j_gene: TRBJ2-1; abundance: many; v_gene: TRBV10-3; d_gene: NA; CDR3aa: CAIMRTTSYNEQFF; CDR3nt: TGTGCCATCATGAGGACTACCTCCTACAATGAGCAGTTCTTC
j_gene: TRBJ1-2; abundance: NA; v_gene: TRBV7-2; d_gene: NA; CDR3aa: CASSQGPLVSGYTF; CDR3nt: TGTGCCAGCAGCCAGGGTCCCCTTGTTAGCGGCTACACCTTC
j_gene: TRBJ2-5; abundance: many; v_gene: TRBV12-3/TRBV12-4; d_gene: NA; CDR3aa: CASMGQTQYF; CDR3nt: TGTGCCAGCATGGGGCAGACCCAGTACTTC
j_gene: TRBJ2-7; abundance: NA; v_gene: TRBV2; d_gene: NA; CDR3aa: CASSSGTRSYEQYF; CDR3nt: TGTGCCAGCAGTTCAGGGACCCGCTCCTACGAGCAGTACTTC
j_gene: TRBJ2-2; abundance: few; v_gene: TRBV2; d_gene: NA; CDR3aa: CASSPRSANRGTGELFF; CDR3nt: TGTGCCAGCAGTCCAAGGAGCGCGAACCGCGGCACCGGGGAGCTGTTTTTT
j_gene: TRBJ2-2; abundance: NA; v_gene: TRBV6-2/TRBV6-3; d_gene: TRBD1; CDR3aa: CASRQIRDSNTGELFF; CDR3nt: TGTGCCAGCAGACAGATCCGGGACAGCAACACCGGGGAGCTGTTTTTT
j_gene: TRBJ1-4; abundance: few; v_gene: TRBV7-9; d_gene: TRBD1; CDR3aa: CASSSWDSLTNEKLFF; CDR3nt: TGTGCCAGCAGCTCCTGGGACAGCCTGACTAATGAAAAACTGTTTTTT
j_gene: TRBJ1-5; abundance: many; v_gene: TRBV15; d_gene: NA; CDR3aa: CATSRDYNQPQHF; CDR3nt: TGTGCCACCAGCAGAGACTACAATCAGCCCCAGCATTTT
j_gene: TRBJ2-5; abundance: few; v_gene: TRBV7-2; d_gene: TRBD1; CDR3aa: CASSWAGGSETQYF; CDR3nt: TGTGCCAGCAGCTGGGCAGGGGGTAGTGAGACCCAGTACTTC
j_gene: TRBJ1-1; abundance: NA; v_gene: TRBV20-1; d_gene: NA; CDR3aa: CSARDRDWNTEAFF; CDR3nt: TGCAGTGCTAGAGACAGGGATTGGAACACTGAAGCTTTCTTT
j_gene: TRBJ1-2; abundance: few; v_gene: TRBV12-3/TRBV12-4; d_gene: NA; CDR3aa: CASRDGTILGGYTF; CDR3nt: TGTGCCAGCAGGGACGGGACAATATTAGGTGGCTACACCTTC
j_gene: TRBJ1-2; abundance: NA; v_gene: TRBV24-1; d_gene: TRBD1; CDR3aa: CATSDRDRDRGYTF; CDR3nt: TGTGCCACCAGTGACCGGGACAGGGATCGTGGCTACACCTTC
j_gene: TRBJ1-6; abundance: NA; v_gene: TRBV4-2; d_gene: NA; CDR3aa: CASSQDPWRGVGISPLHF; CDR3nt: TGTGCCAGCAGCCAAGATCCCTGGAGAGGGGTCGGAATCTCACCCCTCCACTTT
j_gene: TRBJ1-4; abundance: many; v_gene: TRBV18; d_gene: NA; CDR3aa: CASSPFGREKLFF; CDR3nt: TGTGCCAGCTCACCGTTCGGGCGTGAAAAACTGTTTTTT
j_gene: TRBJ2-1; abundance: many; v_gene: TRBV6-2/TRBV6-3; d_gene: NA; CDR3aa: CASSYGNEQFF; CDR3nt: TGTGCCAGCAGTTACGGTAATGAGCAGTTCTTC
j_gene: TRBJ2-2; abundance: NA; v_gene: TRBV6-2/TRBV6-3; d_gene: NA; CDR3aa: CASSYQQNTGELFF; CDR3nt: TGTGCCAGCAGTTACCAACAGAACACCGGGGAGCTGTTTTTT
j_gene: TRBJ2-5; abundance: NA; v_gene: TRBV27; d_gene: TRBD2; CDR3aa: CASSVTSGGGGETQYF; CDR3nt: TGTGCCAGCAGTGTGACTAGCGGGGGAGGCGGGGAGACCCAGTACTTC
j_gene: TRBJ2-3; abundance: NA; v_gene: TRBV14; d_gene: NA; CDR3aa: CASSPVSGTQYF; CDR3nt: TGTGCCAGCAGTCCCGTGTCCGGTACGCAGTATTTT
j_gene: TRBJ2-4; abundance: NA; v_gene: TRBV4-1; d_gene: NA; CDR3aa: CASSQGETTKNIQYF; CDR3nt: TGCGCCAGCAGCCAGGGGGAGACCACCAAAAACATTCAGTACTTC
j_gene: TRBJ1-4; abundance: NA; v_gene: TRBV11-2; d_gene: NA; CDR3aa: CASSLGYFNEKLFF; CDR3nt: TGTGCCAGCAGCTTGGGGTACTTTAATGAAAAACTGTTTTTT
j_gene: TRBJ2-5; abundance: NA; v_gene: TRBV20-1; d_gene: NA; CDR3aa: CSAPKGRQETQYF; CDR3nt: TGCAGTGCTCCTAAGGGCCGGCAAGAGACCCAGTACTTC
j_gene: TRBJ2-1; abundance: NA; v_gene: TRBV29-1; d_gene: TRBD2; CDR3aa: CTISPGTSGRGNEQFF; CDR3nt: TGCACCATTTCTCCCGGGACTAGCGGGAGAGGGAATGAGCAGTTCTTC
j_gene: TRBJ1-5; abundance: few; v_gene: TRBV6-1; d_gene: NA; CDR3aa: CASSEDLGGRQPQHF; CDR3nt: TGTGCCAGCAGTGAAGATTTGGGGGGCCGGCAGCCCCAGCATTTT
j_gene: TRBJ1-1; abundance: NA; v_gene: TRBV29-1; d_gene: TRBD1; CDR3aa: CSVVRDSGRGRRRNTEAFF; CDR3nt: TGCAGCGTTGTTAGGGACAGCGGCCGTGGTCGCCGCCGCAACACTGAAGCTTTCTTT
j_gene: TRBJ2-1; abundance: many; v_gene: TRBV6-2/TRBV6-3; d_gene: NA; CDR3aa: CASSPGGKQFF; CDR3nt: TGTGCCAGCAGCCCTGGGGGGAAGCAGTTCTTC
j_gene: TRBJ1-2; abundance: NA; v_gene: TRBV20-1; d_gene: NA; CDR3aa: CSAPHLREGTGYTF; CDR3nt: TGCAGTGCTCCCCACCTAAGAGAGGGAACGGGCTACACCTTC
j_gene: TRBJ2-1; abundance: few; v_gene: TRBV28; d_gene: NA; CDR3aa: CASSLLTGVNEQFF; CDR3nt: TGTGCCAGCAGTTTATTAACGGGGGTCAATGAGCAGTTCTTC
j_gene: TRBJ2-7; abundance: few; v_gene: TRBV6-2/TRBV6-3; d_gene: NA; CDR3aa: CASAPDPARTYEQYF; CDR3nt: TGTGCCAGCGCCCCGGACCCCGCTAGAACCTACGAGCAGTACTTC
j_gene: TRBJ1-1; abundance: many; v_gene: TRBV27; d_gene: NA; CDR3aa: CASSLWAGRGTEAFF; CDR3nt: TGTGCCAGCAGTTTATGGGCAGGGAGGGGCACTGAAGCTTTCTTT
j_gene: TRBJ1-2; abundance: NA; v_gene: TRBV4-1; d_gene: NA; CDR3aa: CASRKEGSVDGYTF; CDR3nt: TGCGCCAGCAGGAAAGAAGGGAGCGTCGATGGCTACACCTTC
j_gene: TRBJ2-2; abundance: many; v_gene: TRBV21-1; d_gene: NA; CDR3aa: CAIQGTGELFF; CDR3nt: TGTGCCATCCAGGGTACCGGGGAGCTGTTTTTT
j_gene: TRBJ2-2; abundance: NA; v_gene: TRBV27; d_gene: NA; CDR3aa: CASSLYGRRSNTGELFF; CDR3nt: TGTGCCAGCAGTCTTTATGGCCGCAGGTCGAACACCGGGGAGCTGTTTTTT
j_gene: TRBJ2-3; abundance: medium-sized; v_gene: TRBV6-4; d_gene: TRBD2; CDR3aa: CASSDASGSTDTQYF; CDR3nt: TGTGCCAGCAGTGACGCTAGCGGGAGCACAGATACGCAGTATTTT
j_gene: TRBJ2-3; abundance: few; v_gene: TRBV18; d_gene: NA; CDR3aa: CARNNGGSTDTQYF; CDR3nt: TGTGCCAGGAACAATGGCGGGAGCACAGATACGCAGTATTTT
j_gene: TRBJ2-5; abundance: many; v_gene: TRBV6-2/TRBV6-3; d_gene: NA; CDR3aa: CASSSVLRTQYF; CDR3nt: TGTGCCAGCAGTTCTGTTTTAAGGACCCAGTACTTC
j_gene: TRBJ1-1; abundance: NA; v_gene: TRBV3-1; d_gene: NA; CDR3aa: CASSQEGRLNTEAFF; CDR3nt: TGTGCCAGCAGCCAAGAGGGGAGACTGAACACTGAAGCTTTCTTT
j_gene: TRBJ1-5; abundance: NA; v_gene: TRBV6-2/TRBV6-3; d_gene: TRBD1; CDR3aa: CASSGGSNQPQHF; CDR3nt: TGTGCCAGCTCAGGGGGAAGCAATCAGCCCCAGCATTTT
j_gene: TRBJ1-2; abundance: NA; v_gene: TRBV7-2; d_gene: NA; CDR3aa: CASSLKSSSGAYGYTF; CDR3nt: TGTGCCAGCAGCTTAAAGTCGTCCAGTGGGGCTTATGGCTACACCTTC
j_gene: TRBJ2-3; abundance: NA; v_gene: TRBV5-1; d_gene: NA; CDR3aa: CASRPNSGTDTQYF; CDR3nt: TGCGCCAGCCGACCCAACAGCGGCACAGATACGCAGTATTTT
j_gene: TRBJ1-6; abundance: few; v_gene: TRBV12-3/TRBV12-4; d_gene: NA; CDR3aa: CASSFDPGGGYSPLHF; CDR3nt: TGTGCCAGCAGTTTCGACCCCGGAGGGGGTTATTCACCCCTCCACTTT
j_gene: TRBJ1-2; abundance: many; v_gene: TRBV9; d_gene: TRBD1; CDR3aa: CASSTGASGYTF; CDR3nt: TGTGCCAGCAGCACAGGGGCATCGGGCTACACCTTC
j_gene: TRBJ2-3; abundance: NA; v_gene: TRBV9; d_gene: NA; CDR3aa: CASSVVPNSDTQYF; CDR3nt: TGTGCCAGCAGCGTAGTGCCAAACTCGGATACGCAGTATTTT
j_gene: TRBJ1-1; abundance: few; v_gene: TRBV11-2; d_gene: NA; CDR3aa: CASSFGGHMNTEAFF; CDR3nt: TGTGCCAGCAGCTTTGGGGGCCACATGAACACTGAAGCTTTCTTT
j_gene: TRBJ2-1; abundance: NA; v_gene: TRBV6-2/TRBV6-3; d_gene: TRBD2; CDR3aa: CASSYSPPSGIYNEQFF; CDR3nt: TGTGCCAGCAGTTACTCGCCGCCTAGCGGGATCTACAATGAGCAGTTCTTC
j_gene: TRBJ2-7; abundance: many; v_gene: TRBV3-1; d_gene: TRBD1; CDR3aa: CASRGRDRGFYEQYF; CDR3nt: TGTGCCAGCAGGGGGCGAGACAGGGGGTTCTACGAGCAGTACTTC
j_gene: TRBJ2-1; abundance: NA; v_gene: TRBV5-1; d_gene: NA; CDR3aa: CASSLQTGHSYNEQFF; CDR3nt: TGCGCCAGCAGCTTGCAGACAGGTCACTCCTACAATGAGCAGTTCTTC
j_gene: TRBJ2-2; abundance: medium-sized; v_gene: TRBV7-7; d_gene: NA; CDR3aa: CASSPDPGIAGELFF; CDR3nt: TGTGCCAGCTCCCCCGATCCGGGGATCGCCGGGGAGCTGTTTTTT